This T cell receptor beta chain came from a study of shared clonotypes between healthy human individuals. Running of the assay took place at deep level. As originally analysed: Because ImmunoSEQ provided only junction sequences with no quality scores, the filtering differed. Assay used: immunoSEQ multiplex PCR; TCRdb lists only in-frame clones, some missing. Clone size and V and J calls were adopted from that table, with D and trimming inferred from the DNA. Altogether some 700,000 clones are present, about 92% being singletons, with the ten largest covering approximately 35%. Whole-study results and caveats: Of the naive CD4 clonotypes, roughly 5% were shared across several donors.

CD8 memory combined CD45RO+ cells with CCR7-negative CD45RA+ TemRA cells. The germline gives CDR1 ENHRY, CDR2 SYGVKD. V was clipped by 6 bases and J by 10 bases; unmatched bases: 4. The CDR3 loop spans 14 amino acids. As regards this clone: What it binds is not known.

The receptor comes from a man aged 18 to 29 in good health. Some clones in this sample may be carry-over from other donors' samples. The chain employs TRBV10-3 and TRBJ2-1, with 15 bases lining up with TRBD2. What was sequenced was memory CD8+ T cells from PBMCs. Noted subset: CD45RO+ cells pooled with CCR7-negative TemRA cells. DNA of the CDR3: TGTGCCATCAGGACCGGACTAGCGGGAGGGGAGCAGTTCTTC. Translated, it gives CAIRTGLAGGEQFF.